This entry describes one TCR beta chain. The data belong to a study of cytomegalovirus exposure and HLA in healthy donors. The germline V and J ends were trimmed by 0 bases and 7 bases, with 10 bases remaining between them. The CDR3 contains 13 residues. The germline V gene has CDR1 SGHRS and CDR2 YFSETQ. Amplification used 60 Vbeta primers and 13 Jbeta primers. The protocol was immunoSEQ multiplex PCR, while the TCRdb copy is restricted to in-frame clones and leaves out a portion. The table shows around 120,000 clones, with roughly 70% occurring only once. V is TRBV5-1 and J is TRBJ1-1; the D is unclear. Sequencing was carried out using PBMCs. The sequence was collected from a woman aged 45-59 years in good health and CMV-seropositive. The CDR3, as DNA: TGCGCCAGCAGCTTGGTTTCGCAGGATGAAGCTTTCTTT. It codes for CASSLVSQDEAFF. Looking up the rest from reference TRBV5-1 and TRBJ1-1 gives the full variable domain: KAGVTQTPRYLIKTRGQQVTLSCSPISGHRSVSWYQQTPGQGLQFLFEYFSETQRNKGNFPGRFSGRQFSNSRSEMNVSTLELGDSALYLCASSLVSQDEAFFGQGTRLTVV.